These 5 T cell receptor beta chains came from one sample sequenced in a study of shared clonotypes between healthy human individuals. Generated by immunoSEQ multiplex PCR, the TCRdb table keeps only in-frame clones and is missing some. The sample has 550,000 to 650,000 clones, around 96% seen once. Naive CD8 cells lacked CD45RO and underwent positive selection for CCR7, leaving out terminally differentiated effector memory CD45RA+ cells. The material sequenced was naive CD8+ T cells sorted from blood. These receptors originate from a woman in her twenties or thirties in good health.

The chain has TRBV6-5 and TRBJ2-1; D gene ambiguous. The CDR3 length is 13 residues. The V gene's germline CDR1 is MNHEY and CDR2 SVGAGI. V shed 0 bases and J shed 6 bases, with 6 bases lying between them. CDR3 region: CASSYSFRNEQFF. The CDR3 DNA sequence: TGTGCCAGCAGTTACTCGTTTCGCAATGAGCAGTTCTTC.

The V call is TRBV15, the J call TRBJ2-1; 9 bases align to TRBD1. V dropped 5 bases and J dropped 6; count of bases not matched to a gene: 2. CDR1 and CDR2 (germline): LNHNV, YYDKDF (reference sequence). This CDR3 has 13 residues. CDR3 residues: CATSGDRVNEQFF. The CDR3 region has the DNA TGTGCCACCAGCGGGGACAGGGTCAATGAGCAGTTCTTC.

The chain joins TRBV4-1 to TRBJ1-2; 7 positions agree with TRBD1. In germline, CDR1 is MGHRA, CDR2 YSYEKL. This CDR3 has 18 amino acids. The V and J ends lost 0 bases and 3 bases, in that order; junction bases with no gene match: 13. The DNA of the CDR3 is TGCGCCAGCAGCCAAGAGTGGCCACGGGACAGATTTTACTATGGCTACACCTTC. It encodes CASSQEWPRDRFYYGYTF.

The chain carries TRBV19 and TRBJ1-1; 7 positions agree with TRBD1. Germline V gives CDR1 LNHDA, CDR2 SQIVND (reference sequence). This CDR3 has 17 amino acids. The junction had 8 bases not matched to a gene; V was cut back by 1 base and J by 0 bases. CDR3 DNA sequence: TGTGCCAGTAGTATAGCTTACAGGGGCCCCATGAACACTGAAGCTTTCTTT. This gives the protein CASSIAYRGPMNTEAFF. Full variable domain (remainder filled in from reference TRBV19 and TRBJ1-1): DGGITQSPKYLFRKEGQNVTLSCEQNLNHDAMYWYRQDPGQGLRLIYYSQIVNDFQKGDIAEGYSVSREKKESFPLTVTSAQKNPTAFYLCASSIAYRGPMNTEAFFGQGTRLTVV.

This chain uses TRBV5-6 with TRBJ1-2; D not resolved. From germline, CDR1 is SGHDT and CDR2 YYEEEE. The CDR3 runs to 14 residues. V was clipped by 3 bases and J by 0 bases, with 9 bases between them. CDR3 loop: CASSWSLTNYGYTF. The CDR3 DNA reads TGTGCCAGCAGCTGGTCCCTTACTAACTATGGCTACACCTTC.